One T cell receptor (beta chain) is described in this entry. These data come from a study of blood T cell repertoires in COVID-19. Looking at the study overall: Some COVID-19 samples were acute and others convalescent; all came from the United States, Italy and Spain. Sample material is recorded as cDNA or gDNA derived from T cells, B-cell-depleted T cells, or PBMCs.

Under the authors' procedure: Amplifying reference gene primers gave estimates of nucleated cell counts. Clones were sequenced by immunoSEQ multiplex PCR, and TCRdb holds only the in-frame ones, with some missing. V and J calls and clone size are given by that table; D and trimming were obtained from the DNA. The data show roughly 25,000 clones, with roughly nine tenths seen just once and approximately 9.8% held by the top ten. Deletions cut 7 bases from V and 0 bases from J, with 14 bases between. The CDR3 contains 15 residues. Germline V gene data show CDR1 as SGHRS and CDR2 as YFSETQ. The rearrangement links TRBV5-1 to TRBJ1-3, with a tentative D call TRBD1 (5 bases). The source is a man aged 70-80 years with acute or convalescent COVID-19. Sequencing used peripheral blood. The CDR3 DNA follows: TGCGCCAGCGGAGAAGACAGATTCTCTGGAAACACCATATATTTT. Amino acids: CASGEDRFSGNTIYF. The full variable domain, completed using reference TRBV5-1 and TRBJ1-3, is KAGVTQTPRYLIKTRGQQVTLSCSPISGHRSVSWYQQTPGQGLQFLFEYFSETQRNKGNFPGRFSGRQFSNSRSEMNVSTLELGDSALYLCASGEDRFSGNTIYFGEGSWLTVV.